This T cell receptor (beta chain) was observed in a study of blood T cell repertoires in COVID-19. Study overall: Acute and convalescent COVID-19 samples came from the United States, Italy and Spain.

Seattle patient enrollment occurred during active infection, with longitudinal follow-up thereafter. Per the study methods: Estimation of nucleated cell counts relied on the amplification of reference gene primers. This table comes from immunoSEQ multiplex PCR, and its TCRdb copy is limited to in-frame clones, with some not included. D and trimming were read from the DNA, whereas the V and J calls and clone size are those reported in that table. The sample includes 180,000 or so clones, 86% of them seen just once. The receptor comes from a woman aged 55-70 years with COVID-19, enrolled during active disease. Sample: peripheral blood.

The CDR3 reads CASSQRTGDQPQHF. The CDR3 DNA sequence: TGCGCCAGCAGCCAACGGACAGGGGATCAGCCCCAGCATTTT. V is TRBV4-3 and J is TRBJ1-5, with 9 bases lining up with TRBD1. Looked up from germline, CDR1 is LGHNA and CDR2 is YSLEER. This CDR3 is built from 14 residues. V gave up 2 bases and J gave up 5 bases; unmatched junction bases: 1.